The 25 T cell receptor beta chains listed next were all sequenced from one sample in a study of graft-versus-host responses after intestinal transplantation. For these TCRs, the target antigens are not known. Only in-frame clones appear in the TCRdb table, and some are missing; sequencing was by immunoSEQ multiplex PCR. The sample shows 80,000 to 95,000 clones, around 89% of them seen only once. The sample here was unstimulated CD4+ T cells sorted from spleen or lymph node cells, taken before transplant. These receptors were obtained from a human donor who was the organ donor for an intestinal transplant.

The chain uses TRBV28 and TRBJ2-7; the D is unclear. The CDR3 covers 13 residues. V lost 7 bases to trimming and J lost 3 bases, with 13 bases between them. CDR1 is MDHEN, CDR2 SYDVKM, per germline. The CDR3 sequence is CASTGGSDYEQYF. CDR3 coding DNA: TGTGCCAGCACTGGCGGATCTGACTACGAGCAGTACTTC.

V gene TRBV27 combines with J gene TRBJ2-2, with D perhaps TRBD2 (5 bases). The CDR3 loop spans 16 amino acids. CDR1 and CDR2 (germline): MNHEY, SMNVEV (reference sequence). The V and J ends lost 5 bases and 2 bases respectively, with 15 bases between them. The CDR3 region is CASSRSDSLNTGELFF. The CDR3 nucleotides read TGTGCCAGCAGTAGGTCGGACTCGCTTAACACCGGGGAGCTGTTTTTT.

V and J are TRBV25-1 and TRBJ2-7; 9 nucleotides align to TRBD2. Germline V CDR1 and CDR2: MGHDK, SYGVNS. V shed 8 bases, J shed 6 bases, and the junction held 5 bases outside the gene matches. This CDR3 contains 12 residues. The CDR3 DNA sequence: TGTGCCAGCCCTGCGGGGGGGAGCGAGCAGTACTTC. It encodes CASPAGGSEQYF.

J is TRBJ2-2 and V is TRBV7-2, with 8 bases matching TRBD1. CDR3 size: 15 residues. Germline lookup yields CDR1 SGHTA and CDR2 FQGNSA. Trimming at V came to 5 bases and at J to 4 bases, leaving 6 bases not matched to a gene. Here the CDR3 DNA reads TGTGCCAGCAGCCCAGGGGGCTTGGGCACCGGGGAGCTGTTTTTT. As protein: CASSPGGLGTGELFF.

The chain uses TRBV7-9 and TRBJ2-5; 9 nucleotides line up with TRBD2. Per germline, CDR1 SEHNR and CDR2 FQNEAQ (reference sequence). Trimming removed 2 bases from V and 5 bases from J; junction bases left unmatched: 3. The CDR3 runs 14 residues. This chain's CDR3 is CASSLSGGPETQYF. The CDR3 nucleotides read TGTGCCAGCAGCTTAAGCGGGGGGCCGGAGACCCAGTACTTC.

The chain combines TRBV5-6 with TRBJ1-5, with TRBD1 identical over 7 bases. The J segment lost 11 bases and the V segment lost 0 bases, leaving 17 bases of the junction unmatched. The germline CDR1 and CDR2 sequences are SGHDT and YYEEEE. This CDR3 spans 17 amino acids. The CDR3, as DNA: TGTGCCAGCAGCTTGGAACCGCCGGACAGGCTAATCAAGGCCCAGCATTTT. Translation gives CASSLEPPDRLIKAQHF.

The J gene is TRBJ1-3, the V gene TRBV5-6; D remains ambiguous. The CDR3 contains 14 residues. V lost 2 bases, J lost 0 bases, and 6 bases lay in between. Germline V gene lookup returns CDR1 SGHDT and CDR2 YYEEEE. Written as DNA, the CDR3 is TGTGCCAGCAGCTTCGAGGTCTCTGGAAACACCATATATTTT. This sequence encodes CASSFEVSGNTIYF.

This chain joins TRBV10-1 and TRBJ2-7; D may be TRBD2 (5 bases). Germline values: CDR1 WNHNN, CDR2 SYGVQD (reference sequence). The CDR3 extends over 14 amino acids. With 3 bases removed from V and 6 bases from J, the gap between germline ends came to 15 bases. Here the CDR3 DNA reads TGCGCCAGCAGTGATAAGTTAATACGGGGCGAGCAGTACTTC. It translates to CASSDKLIRGEQYF.

The genes are TRBV29-1 and TRBJ2-7, with 9 positions matching TRBD1. From germline, CDR1 is SQVTM and CDR2 ANQGSEA. This CDR3 contains 14 residues. V trimming: 7 bases; J trimming: 5 bases; junction bases outside the gene matches: 12. DNA for the CDR3: TGCAGCGCCAAGAAGGGACAGGGTGGCCACGAGCAGTACTTC. This encodes CSAKKGQGGHEQYF.

This chain links TRBV19 with TRBJ1-2, with 10 bases matching TRBD1. V shed 5 bases and J 13 bases; nucleotides not matched to a gene: 10. CDR1 and CDR2 (germline): LNHDA, SQIVND (reference sequence). The CDR3 spans 13 residues. The chain's CDR3 is CASSSRTGGKGTF. CDR3 sequence (DNA): TGTGCCAGTAGTTCCCGGACAGGGGGAAAGGGCACCTTC.

V usage is TRBV9 and J usage is TRBJ2-1; no clear D gene. V lost 2 bases and J 6 bases, leaving 12 bases between the germline ends. The CDR3 consists of 14 residues. CDR1 SGDLS and CDR2 YYNGEE come from the germline V gene. CDR3 sequence reads: CASSVDIPGNEQFF. The CDR3 DNA reads TGTGCCAGCAGCGTTGACATCCCCGGCAATGAGCAGTTCTTC. The whole variable domain, filled in from reference TRBV9 and TRBJ2-1, reads DSGVTQTPKHLITATGQRVTLRCSPRSGDLSVYWYQQSLDQGLQFLIQYYNGEERAKGNILERFSAQQFPDLHSELNLSSLELGDSALYFCASSVDIPGNEQFFGPGTRLTVL.

Comment on this clone: This same CDR3 is encoded by further DNA sequences in the sample. The chain joins TRBV6-1 to TRBJ1-5; 10 nucleotides align to TRBD1. J lost 0 bases, V lost 5 bases, and 1 base had no gene match. Germline V gene lookup returns CDR1 MNHNS and CDR2 SASEGT. This CDR3 contains 15 residues. In DNA form, the CDR3 reads TGTGCCAGCAGTCGGGACAGGGGTAGCAATCAGCCCCAGCATTTT. The encoded protein is CASSRDRGSNQPQHF.

V gene TRBV6-6 combines with J gene TRBJ2-7; no definite D call. The length of the CDR3 is 13 residues. V lost 2 bases, J lost 2 bases, and 7 bases lay in between. Per germline, CDR1 MNHNY and CDR2 SVGAGI (reference sequence). The CDR3 sequence is CASSYPAAYEQYF. In DNA, the CDR3 is TGTGCCAGCAGTTACCCCGCAGCCTACGAGCAGTACTTC.

The rearrangement links TRBV7-3 to TRBJ2-2; D is possibly TRBD2 (5 bases). Germline CDR1 reads SGHTA; CDR2 reads FQGTGA. Trimming cost V 5 bases and J 7 bases, with 11 bases left between them. The CDR3 totals 13 residues. CDR3: CASSEGYGGELFF. The CDR3 DNA follows: TGTGCCAGCAGCGAGGGATACGGCGGGGAGCTGTTTTTT.

The chain uses TRBV11-2 and TRBJ2-1; the match to TRBD2 covers 9 bases. Germline CDR1 SGHAT, CDR2 FQNNGV. The CDR3 covers 18 residues. The V segment lost 5 bases and the J segment 8 bases; nucleotides outside the gene matches: 19. In nucleotides, the CDR3 is TGTGCCAGCAGCCGCATAAAAGGGCGGGAGGGTGATAGGGATGAGCAGTTCTTC. Amino acid sequence: CASSRIKGREGDRDEQFF.

As concerns this clone: The sample holds other DNA sequences that translate to the same CDR3. The chain employs TRBV18 and TRBJ1-2; perhaps TRBD1 as D (6 bases). V gave up 3 bases and J gave up 2 bases, with 10 bases separating them. Germline loops: CDR1 KGHSH, CDR2 LQKENI. This CDR3 is built from 14 residues. CDR3 in amino acids: CASSPLDRNYGYTF. CDR3 nucleotide sequence: TGTGCCAGCTCACCCCTCGACAGGAACTATGGCTACACCTTC.

This clone showed up just a few times. The rearrangement links TRBV27 to TRBJ1-6, with 12 positions matching TRBD1. Germline assignment: CDR1 MNHEY and CDR2 SMNVEV (reference sequence). The V and J ends lost 6 bases and 11 bases, in that order; junction bases with no gene match: 5. The CDR3 consists of 14 residues. CDR3 bases: TGTGCCAGCAGCCGGGACAGGGGGCAGGCACCCCTCCACTTT. Protein: CASSRDRGQAPLHF.

V usage is TRBV28 and J usage is TRBJ1-5; D perhaps matches TRBD1 (6 bases). Trimming pared 5 bases from V and 9 bases from J, leaving 11 bases between. Per germline, CDR1 MDHEN and CDR2 SYDVKM. There are 12 residues in the CDR3. The CDR3 DNA is TGTGCCAGCAGTACAGGGTCTGGGCCCCAGCATTTT. It translates to CASSTGSGPQHF.

The V call is TRBV6-4, the J call TRBJ2-6; TRBD2 is a possible D gene (5 bases). The CDR3 consists of 17 residues. CDR1 is MRHNA, CDR2 SNTAGT, per germline. The germline V and J ends were trimmed by 0 bases and 3 bases, with 12 bases remaining between them. The CDR3 reads CASSDSSLRVGANVLTF. The DNA of the CDR3 is TGTGCCAGCAGTGACTCGAGTCTGAGGGTTGGGGCCAACGTCCTGACTTTC.

The chain joins TRBV29-1 to TRBJ2-2, with 8 bases fitting TRBD2. Germline V gives CDR1 SQVTM, CDR2 ANQGSEA. Losses at the gene ends were 4 bases for V and 2 bases for J; bases not matched to a gene: 3. The CDR3 length is 14 residues. The CDR3 DNA is TGCAGCGTTGGGGGACTAGTAAACACCGGGGAGCTGTTTTTT. It yields the protein CSVGGLVNTGELFF.

V is TRBV25-1 and J is TRBJ2-1, with TRBD1 matching 8 bases. The CDR3 covers 14 residues. In germline, CDR1 is MGHDK, CDR2 SYGVNS. Trimming removed 7 bases from V and 6 bases from J; junction bases left unmatched: 8. CDR3 sequence reads: CASTDGQGGNEQFF. DNA for the CDR3: TGTGCCAGCACTGACGGACAGGGTGGCAATGAGCAGTTCTTC.

The gene calls are TRBV7-8 and TRBJ2-2; TRBD2 matches 9 bases. The V segment lost 1 base and the J segment 8 bases; nucleotides outside the gene matches: 8. Germline values: CDR1 SGHVS, CDR2 FQNEAQ. The CDR3 length is 16 residues. CDR3 sequence (DNA): TGTGCCAGCAGCTTAGTAGCGGGAGTAGTCAATGGGGAGCTGTTTTTT. Translating gives CASSLVAGVVNGELFF.

The rearrangement links TRBV7-6 to TRBJ2-1; TRBD2 matches at 7 bases. J was trimmed by 10 bases and V by 1 base; bases with no gene match: 4. Germline CDR1 reads SGHVS; CDR2 reads FNYEAQ. There are 13 residues in the CDR3. This chain's CDR3 is CASSLVGEGEQFF. CDR3 coding DNA: TGTGCCAGCAGCTTAGTGGGGGAGGGGGAGCAGTTCTTC.

This clone was observed a handful of times. The chain recombines TRBV5-1 with TRBJ2-7, with 8 bases aligning to TRBD1. CDR3 length: 13 amino acids. The germline gives CDR1 SGHRS, CDR2 YFSETQ. Unmatched junction bases numbered 5, after V lost 4 bases and J lost 5 bases. CDR3 DNA sequence: TGCGCCAGCAGCAAGGACAGGGATGACGAGCAGTACTTC. Amino acid sequence: CASSKDRDDEQYF.

The CDR3 is CASGNGGRYEQYF. In nucleotides, the CDR3 is TGTGCCAGTGGGAACGGGGGGAGGTACGAGCAGTACTTC. This chain joins TRBV19 and TRBJ2-7; 7 positions match TRBD2. Germline values: CDR1 LNHDA, CDR2 SQIVND (reference sequence). The V segment lost 8 bases and the J segment 4 bases; nucleotides outside the gene matches: 8. The CDR3 spans 13 residues.